These T cell receptor beta chains were read from a single sample in a study of Graves' ophthalmopathy and Graves' hyperthyroidism. TCRdb analysed the multiplex PCR reads with MiXCR anew, one entry per CDR3 protein. This sample has almost 750,000 distinct CDR3 sequences, with roughly two fifths found just once. The source material was peripheral blood. The receptors shown here come from an adult man with Graves' ophthalmopathy. Each CDR3 is given with its conserved first and last residue. The D gene is left open where the match is weak. Clone size is not always given. Where it is, it says once, few, many or a class for expanded clones.

-,TRBD1,TRBJ1-5,TRBV10-3,CAISSGTGFRQPQHF,TGTGCCATCAGTTCCGGGACAGGGTTTCGTCAGCCCCAGCATTTT
few,-,TRBJ1-1,TRBV20-1,CSARDPGGYTEAFF,TGCAGTGCTAGAGATCCGGGGGGCTACACTGAAGCTTTCTTT
few,-,TRBJ2-7,TRBV25-1,CASSQDAGGISYEQYF,TGTGCCAGCAGCCAAGATGCAGGGGGGATCTCCTACGAGCAGTACTTC
-,-,TRBJ2-7,TRBV7-2,CASSLAGDGTYEQYF,TGTGCCAGCAGCTTAGCAGGGGATGGAACCTACGAGCAGTACTTC
few,-,TRBJ1-2,TRBV20-1,CSARDELYGYTF,TGCAGTGCAAGGGACGAACTATATGGCTACACCTTC
few,-,TRBJ2-7,TRBV6-5,CASKIQGPANEQYF,TGTGCCAGCAAAATACAGGGTCCTGCAAACGAGCAGTACTTC
many,-,TRBJ2-5,TRBV19,CASSSVGGETQYF,TGTGCCAGTAGTTCGGTAGGGGGAGAGACCCAGTACTTC
-,-,TRBJ1-5,TRBV24-1,CASIPHGNQPQHF,TGTGCCAGCATCCCCCACGGCAATCAGCCCCAGCATTTT
few,-,TRBJ2-7,TRBV7-9,CASSQAAGPLYEQYF,TGTGCCAGCAGCCAAGCGGCAGGTCCTCTTTACGAGCAGTACTTC
-,-,TRBJ2-5,TRBV7-9,CASSYLEDKTGPETQYF,TGTGCCAGCAGCTATTTGGAGGACAAGACGGGGCCGGAGACCCAGTACTTC
-,-,TRBJ1-1,TRBV9,CASSAEGGITEAFF,TGTGCCAGCAGCGCAGAGGGGGGTATCACTGAAGCTTTCTTT
few,TRBD1,TRBJ1-5,TRBV12-3/TRBV12-4,CASSFSQGAGGNQPQHF,TGTGCCAGCAGTTTTAGTCAGGGGGCTGGCGGCAATCAGCCCCAGCATTTT
-,TRBD1,TRBJ2-1,TRBV29-1,CSVEIVRDSQFF,TGCAGCGTTGAAATCGTCCGGGACAGTCAGTTCTTC
-,-,TRBJ2-7,TRBV10-3,CASSYRLQDGEYEQYF,TGTGCCAGCAGTTACCGTTTACAGGACGGGGAATACGAGCAGTACTTC
many,-,TRBJ1-1,TRBV6-5,CASSRTMNTEAFF,TGTGCCAGTAGTAGGACCATGAACACTGAAGCTTTCTTT
-,-,TRBJ1-2,TRBV10-3,CAISETAGLVNYGYTF,TGTGCCATCAGTGAGACGGCAGGGTTGGTCAACTATGGCTACACCTTC
-,TRBD1,TRBJ2-6,TRBV7-6,CASSLRGQTSGANVLTF,TGTGCCAGCAGCTTACGGGGACAGACCTCTGGGGCCAACGTCCTGACTTTC
few,-,TRBJ1-5,TRBV7-9,CASSASGWRKNQPQHF,TGTGCCAGCAGCGCCTCTGGGTGGAGGAAGAATCAGCCCCAGCATTTT
-,-,TRBJ2-2,TRBV5-5,CASSLAVSGFSSGELFF,TGTGCCAGCAGCTTGGCCGTCTCAGGGTTTTCGTCCGGGGAGCTGTTTTTT
many,TRBD1,TRBJ1-2,TRBV7-3,CASSRSGGDNYGYTF,TGTGCCAGCAGTCGATCAGGGGGCGATAACTATGGCTACACCTTC
few,-,TRBJ1-2,TRBV5-5,CASSFSAAGANYGYTF,TGTGCCAGCAGCTTTTCTGCAGCAGGGGCTAACTATGGCTACACCTTC
-,-,TRBJ1-1,TRBV12-3/TRBV12-4,CASSFNRLNTEAFF,TGTGCCAGCAGTTTTAACAGGCTGAACACTGAAGCTTTCTTT
few,TRBD1,TRBJ2-5,TRBV7-9,CASSRRRDRGYQETQYF,TGTGCCAGCAGCAGACGTAGAGACAGGGGGTACCAAGAGACCCAGTACTTC
-,-,TRBJ1-4,TRBV25-1,CASSQRQKTNEKLFF,TGTGCCAGCTCCCAAAGACAGAAAACTAATGAAAAACTGTTTTTT
-,TRBD1,TRBJ2-7,TRBV12-3/TRBV12-4,CASSSTGTGTHEQYF,TGTGCCAGCAGTTCCACCGGGACAGGCACCCACGAGCAGTACTTC
many,-,TRBJ2-7,TRBV29-1,CSVESRFGEQYF,TGCAGCGTTGAATCTAGGTTTGGCGAGCAGTACTTC
-,-,TRBJ2-7,TRBV20-1,CSASLGLVGTEYEQYF,TGCAGTGCTAGTCTGGGATTAGTCGGGACGGAATACGAGCAGTACTTC
-,-,TRBJ2-3,TRBV2,CASSLTQGADTQYF,TGTGCCAGCAGTTTAACACAGGGAGCAGATACGCAGTATTTT
-,-,TRBJ1-2,TRBV10-3,CAISLRGVYTF,TGTGCCATCAGTTTACGGGGGGTTTACACCTTC
-,-,TRBJ1-4,TRBV9,CASRGDRRPHEKLFF,TGTGCCAGCAGAGGTGACAGGAGGCCCCATGAAAAACTGTTTTTT
few,TRBD1,TRBJ1-5,TRBV19,CASSIGPDRAQPQHF,TGTGCCAGTAGTATTGGCCCGGACAGGGCTCAGCCCCAGCATTTT
-,-,TRBJ2-7,TRBV2,CASSFLSTGLYEQYF,TGTGCCAGCAGTTTTTTGTCTACGGGGCTCTACGAGCAGTACTTC
-,-,TRBJ2-7,TRBV5-1,CASSTGRVAHEQYF,TGCGCCAGCAGTACGGGCAGGGTAGCCCACGAGCAGTACTTC
few,-,TRBJ1-6,TRBV6-2/TRBV6-3,CASSWTSYNSPLHF,TGTGCCAGCAGCTGGACAAGTTATAATTCACCCCTCCACTTT
-,-,TRBJ2-5,TRBV15,CATSSVGRLQETQYF,TGTGCCACCAGCAGCGTTGGCCGCCTCCAAGAGACCCAGTACTTC
-,TRBD1,TRBJ2-2,TRBV20-1,CSASWDRGKLRELFF,TGCAGTGCTAGTTGGGACAGGGGAAAGCTCCGGGAGCTGTTTTTT
many,-,TRBJ1-6,TRBV7-9,CASSFQGNSPLHF,TGTGCCAGCAGCTTCCAGGGGAATTCACCCCTCCACTTT
-,-,TRBJ2-5,TRBV20-1,CSARLGSEETQYF,TGCAGTGCTAGACTCGGGTCAGAAGAGACCCAGTACTTC
-,TRBD1,TRBJ1-5,TRBV5-5,CASSFVAGGGNQPQHF,TGTGCCAGCAGCTTCGTGGCAGGGGGTGGCAATCAGCCCCAGCATTTT